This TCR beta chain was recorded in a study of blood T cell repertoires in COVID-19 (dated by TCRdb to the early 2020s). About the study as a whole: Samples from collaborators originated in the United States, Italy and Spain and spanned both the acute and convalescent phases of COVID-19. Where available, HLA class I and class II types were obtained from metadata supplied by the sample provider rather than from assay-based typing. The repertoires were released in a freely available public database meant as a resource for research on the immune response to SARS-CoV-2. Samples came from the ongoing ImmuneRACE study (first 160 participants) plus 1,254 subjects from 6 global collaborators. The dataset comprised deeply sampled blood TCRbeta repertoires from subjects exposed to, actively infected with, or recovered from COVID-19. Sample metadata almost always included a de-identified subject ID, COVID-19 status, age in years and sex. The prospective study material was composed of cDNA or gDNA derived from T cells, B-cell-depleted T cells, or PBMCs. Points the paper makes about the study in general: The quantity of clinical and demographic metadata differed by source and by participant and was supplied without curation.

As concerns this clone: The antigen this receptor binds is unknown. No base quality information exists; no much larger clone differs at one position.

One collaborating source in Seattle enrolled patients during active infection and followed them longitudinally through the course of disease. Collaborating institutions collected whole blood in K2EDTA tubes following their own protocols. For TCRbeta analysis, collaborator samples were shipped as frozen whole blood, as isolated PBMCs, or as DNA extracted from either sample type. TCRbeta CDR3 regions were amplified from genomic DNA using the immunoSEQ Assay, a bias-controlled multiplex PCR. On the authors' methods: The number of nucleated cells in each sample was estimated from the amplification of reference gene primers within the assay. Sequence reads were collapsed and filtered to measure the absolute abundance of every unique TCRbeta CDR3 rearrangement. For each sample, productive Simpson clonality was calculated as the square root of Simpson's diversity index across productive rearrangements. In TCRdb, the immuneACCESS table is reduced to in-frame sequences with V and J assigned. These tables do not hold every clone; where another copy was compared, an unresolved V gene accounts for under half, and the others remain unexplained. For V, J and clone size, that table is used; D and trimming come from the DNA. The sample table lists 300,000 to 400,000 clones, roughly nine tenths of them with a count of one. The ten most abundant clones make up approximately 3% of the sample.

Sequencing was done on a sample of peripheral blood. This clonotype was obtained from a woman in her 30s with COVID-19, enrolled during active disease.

The DNA reads TGTGCCAGCAGTTTGGTGGACAGGGGGAACACCGGGGAGCTGTTTTTT. It encodes CASSLVDRGNTGELFF. The chain joins TRBV28 to TRBJ2-2; the central 9 bases match TRBD1. As encoded in the germline V gene, CDR1 is MDHEN while CDR2 is SYDVKM. After removal of 3 bases from V and 1 base from J, the junction retains 3 bases not matched to a gene. The CDR3 goes from the cysteine to the phenylalanine over 16 residues. The retained sequence is limited to the CDR3, 48 bases, with the frame set at the first base.